Below, one T cell receptor beta chain is given with its context. This specimen comes from a study of blood T cell repertoires in COVID-19. Background on the study: There were acute and convalescent COVID-19 samples, and they came from the United States, Italy and Spain. The cDNA or gDNA used as material had been derived from T cells, B-cell-depleted T cells, or PBMCs.

Original methodology: Estimates of nucleated cell counts were drawn from the amplification of reference gene primers. The method was immunoSEQ multiplex PCR; TCRdb's version includes in-frame clones alone and lacks a portion of them. V and J calls and clone size are those listed in that table; D and trimming were worked out from the DNA. The data hold around 100,000 clones, with about 89% observed a single time. Germline CDR1 is SEHNR and CDR2 is FQNEAQ (reference sequence). Trimming removed 5 bases from V and 3 bases from J; junction bases left unmatched: 8. There are 15 residues in the CDR3. This chain joins TRBV7-9 and TRBJ1-2, with 8 bases matching TRBD1. The sample taken for sequencing was peripheral blood. This sequence originates from a man aged 35-49 years with acute or convalescent COVID-19. The CDR3 protein is CASSRTGTGHYGYTF. The DNA for the CDR3 is TGTGCCAGCAGCCGAACCGGGACAGGTCACTATGGCTACACCTTC.